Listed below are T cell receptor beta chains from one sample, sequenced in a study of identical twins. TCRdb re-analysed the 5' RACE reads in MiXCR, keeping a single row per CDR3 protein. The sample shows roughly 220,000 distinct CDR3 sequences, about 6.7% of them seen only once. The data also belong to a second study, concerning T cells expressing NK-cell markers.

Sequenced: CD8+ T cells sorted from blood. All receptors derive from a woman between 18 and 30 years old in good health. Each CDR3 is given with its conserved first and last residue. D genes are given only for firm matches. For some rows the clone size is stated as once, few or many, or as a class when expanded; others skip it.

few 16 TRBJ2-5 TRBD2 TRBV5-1 TGCGCCAGCAGCCCACTAGCGGGGGGTCGACAAGAGACCCAGTACTTC CASSPLAGGRQETQYF
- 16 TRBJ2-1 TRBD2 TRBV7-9 TGTGCCAGCAGCTTAGTGGACGGGAGGACTTACAATGAGCAGTTCTTC CASSLVDGRTYNEQFF
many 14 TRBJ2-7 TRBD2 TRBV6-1 TGTGCCAGCAACCGACTAGCGGGGCCCTACGAGCAGTACTTC CASNRLAGPYEQYF
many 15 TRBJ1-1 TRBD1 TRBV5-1 TGCGCCAGCAGCCGGGGGACAGGGAGGAACACTGAAGCTTTCTTT CASSRGTGRNTEAFF
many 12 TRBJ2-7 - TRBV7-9 TGTGCCAGCAGCCCGAATCCCTACGAGCAGTACTTC CASSPNPYEQYF
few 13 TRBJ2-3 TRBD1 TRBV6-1 TGTGCTAGGGGGCGATTTTTTACAGATACGCAGTATTTT CARGRFFTDTQYF
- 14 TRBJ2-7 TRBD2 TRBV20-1 TGCAGTGCCCGTTCGGCGGGAGGTCCCTACGAGCAGTACTTC CSARSAGGPYEQYF
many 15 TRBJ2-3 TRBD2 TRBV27 TGTGCCAGCAGTTTATGGGCGGGAGGGCCGAATACGCAGTATTTT CASSLWAGGPNTQYF
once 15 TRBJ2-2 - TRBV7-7 TGTGCTAGCAGCTCAGAACGGGACCCACCCGGGGAGCTGTTTTTT CASSSERDPPGELFF
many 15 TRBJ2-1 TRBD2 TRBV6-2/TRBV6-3 TGTGCCAGCGGACTAGCGGGGAGCTCCTACAATGAGCAGTTCTTC CASGLAGSSYNEQFF
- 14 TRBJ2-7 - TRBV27 TGTGCCAGCAGTTTATATGAGGGTCGGGTCGAGCAGTACTTC CASSLYEGRVEQYF
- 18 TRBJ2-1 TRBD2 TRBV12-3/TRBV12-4 TGTGCCAGCACCCTAATGGGACTAGCGGTTAGCTCCTACAATGAGCAGTTCTTC CASTLMGLAVSSYNEQFF
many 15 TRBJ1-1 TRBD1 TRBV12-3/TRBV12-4 TGTGCCAGCAGCCGGGACAGGGCTAAGAACACTGAAGCTTTCTTT CASSRDRAKNTEAFF
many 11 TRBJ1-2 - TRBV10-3 TGTGCCAGTCGGACTGCCTATGGCTACACCTTC CASRTAYGYTF
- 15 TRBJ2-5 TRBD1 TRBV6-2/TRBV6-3 TGTGCCAGCAGTTACCGTCAGGGGGACCAAGAGACCCAGTACTTC CASSYRQGDQETQYF
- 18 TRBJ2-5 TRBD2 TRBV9 TGTGCCAGCAGCGTAGATGGGCTAGCGGGAGGGGGGCAAGAGACCCAGTACTTC CASSVDGLAGGGQETQYF
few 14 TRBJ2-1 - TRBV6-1 TGTGCCAGCAGCCAAATCCGGGGGTACAATGAGCAGTTCTTC CASSQIRGYNEQFF
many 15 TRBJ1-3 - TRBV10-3 TGTGCCATCAGTGAAGAGCGTTCCCCAGGAAACACCATATATTTT CAISEERSPGNTIYF
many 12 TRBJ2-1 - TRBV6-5 TGTGCCAGCGGCCCGCCCTACAATGAGCAGTTCTTC CASGPPYNEQFF
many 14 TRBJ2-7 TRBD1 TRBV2 TGTGCCAGCAGTGAAGCTGTGACAGGGAACGAGCAGTACTTC CASSEAVTGNEQYF
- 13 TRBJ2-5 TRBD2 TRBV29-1 TGCAGCGTTGAAGTAGCGGGTGAAGAGACCCAGTACTTC CSVEVAGEETQYF
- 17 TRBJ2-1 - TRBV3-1 TGTGCCTGCAGCCAAGAGGTAGCGTGGAGGCCTGGTAGTGAGCAGTTCTTC CACSQEVAWRPGSEQFF
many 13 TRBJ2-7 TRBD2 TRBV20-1 TGCAGTGCTTTTCCTAGCGGGACCTACGAGCAGTACTTC CSAFPSGTYEQYF
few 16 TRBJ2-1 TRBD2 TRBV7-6 TGTGCCAGCAGCGCACCGTCTAGCGGGGATTACAATGAGCAGTTCTTC CASSAPSSGDYNEQFF
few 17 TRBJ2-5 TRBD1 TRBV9 TGTGCCAGCAGCGTTTCCCGGGCAGGGGGTCCCCAAGAGACCCAGTACTTC CASSVSRAGGPQETQYF
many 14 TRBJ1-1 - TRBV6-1 TGTGCCAGCAGACCTAGCCTCGGGGCTACTGAAGCTTTCTTT CASRPSLGATEAFF
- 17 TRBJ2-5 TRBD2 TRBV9 TGTGCCAGCAGCGAGGGGACTAGCGGGGGGCCGAAAGAGACCCAGTACTTC CASSEGTSGGPKETQYF
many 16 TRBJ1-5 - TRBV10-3 TGTGCCATCAGTGAGAGGGGAGGGTCCAGCAATCAGCCCCAGCATTTT CAISERGGSSNQPQHF
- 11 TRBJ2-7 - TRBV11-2 TGTGCCAGCAGCTACAGGGAGGCGCAGTACTTC CASSYREAQYF
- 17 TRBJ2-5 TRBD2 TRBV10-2 TGCGCCAGCAGTGAGTTTAGACTAGCGGGGCCTCGAGAGACCCAGTACTTC CASSEFRLAGPRETQYF
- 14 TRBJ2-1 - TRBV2 TGTGCCAGCAGTGAATGGGACCAGTACAATGAGCAGTTCTTC CASSEWDQYNEQFF
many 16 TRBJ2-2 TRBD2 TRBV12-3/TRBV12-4 TGTGCCAGCAGTGACATAGCGGGAACCCCCACCGGGGAGCTGTTTTTT CASSDIAGTPTGELFF
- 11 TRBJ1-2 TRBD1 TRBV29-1 TGCAGCGCGCGGGACAGGGAAGCCTACACCTTC CSARDREAYTF
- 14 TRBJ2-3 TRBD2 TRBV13 TGTGCCAGCAGCTTAGTCGCGGGGGCAGATACGCAGTATTTT CASSLVAGADTQYF
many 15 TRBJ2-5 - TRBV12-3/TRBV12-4 TGTGCCAGCAGTTCGTCCTACACAAGACAAGAGACCCAGTACTTC CASSSSYTRQETQYF
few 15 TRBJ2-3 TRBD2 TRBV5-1 TGCGCCAGCAGCTGGACTAGCGACAGCACAGATACGCAGTATTTT CASSWTSDSTDTQYF
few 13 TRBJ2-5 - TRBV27 TGTGCCAGCGGGGGACCGTCGGACGAGACCCAGTACTTC CASGGPSDETQYF
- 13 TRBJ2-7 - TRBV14 TGTGCCAGCAGCTCGGCGACAGCAGACGAGCAGTACTTC CASSSATADEQYF
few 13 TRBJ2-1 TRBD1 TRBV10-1 TGCGCCACCTCTGGACAGGGGCCTCGCGAGCAGTTCTTC CATSGQGPREQFF
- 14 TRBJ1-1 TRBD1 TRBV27 TGTGCCAGCAGTCCGACAGGGGGCTTCGCTGAAGCTTTCTTT CASSPTGGFAEAFF
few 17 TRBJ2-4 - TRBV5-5 TGTGCCAGCAGCTTGGACAGGGGAGGTGAAGGGGACAACATTCAGTACTTC CASSLDRGGEGDNIQYF
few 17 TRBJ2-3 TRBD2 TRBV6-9 TGCGCCAGCAGTGAGGGGTTAACTAGCGGGGACACAGATACGCAGTATTTT CASSEGLTSGDTDTQYF